The 10 T cell receptor beta chains below were found in one sample sequenced in a study of blood T cell repertoires in COVID-19. The protocol was immunoSEQ multiplex PCR, while the TCRdb copy is restricted to in-frame clones and leaves out a portion. Of 350,000 to 400,000 clones listed, around 87% were seen once; the top ten hold about 1.9%. Sequenced input: PBMCs or T cells enriched from blood (not recorded which). The receptors originated from a man aged 35 to 55 in a cohort exposed to, infected with or recovered from COVID-19 (not recorded which).

This chain links TRBV6-1 with TRBJ2-7, with D possibly matching TRBD2 (5 bases). The ends were cut back, 3 bases at V and 6 bases at J, with 15 bases in the middle. The CDR3 is made up of 14 amino acids. Per the germline V gene, CDR1 is MNHNS and CDR2 is SASEGT. CDR3 protein: CASSDGPAGGEQYF. The CDR3 coding sequence is TGTGCCAGCAGTGACGGCCCAGCAGGAGGCGAGCAGTACTTC.

CDR3 nucleotide sequence: TGTGCCAGTAGTATCGGTCAGGGACTGAACACCGGGGAGCTGTTTTTT. Amino acid sequence: CASSIGQGLNTGELFF. The gene calls are TRBV19 and TRBJ2-2; a weak D match, TRBD2 (6 bases). The CDR3 consists of 16 residues. V lost 3 bases to trimming and J lost 1 base, with 12 bases between them. Germline V CDR1 and CDR2: LNHDA, SQIVND (reference sequence).

This chain joins TRBV7-2 and TRBJ2-5; perhaps TRBD2 as D (6 bases). The CDR3 consists of 15 residues. Germline CDR1 is SGHTA and CDR2 is FQGNSA. Trimming removed 1 base at V and 2 bases at J, with 11 bases between. The chain's CDR3 is CASSLGPGLQETQYF. The CDR3, as DNA: TGTGCCAGCAGCTTAGGCCCCGGACTACAAGAGACCCAGTACTTC.

The V and J genes are TRBV19 and TRBJ1-5, with D tentatively TRBD1 (5 bases). Germline V CDR1 and CDR2: LNHDA, SQIVND (reference sequence). V lost 4 bases to trimming and J lost 1 base, with 11 bases between them. CDR3 size: 15 residues. CDR3 residues: CASSKGRASNQPQHF. The DNA for the CDR3 is TGTGCCAGTAGTAAGGGCAGGGCAAGCAATCAGCCCCAGCATTTT.

The chain couples TRBV19 to TRBJ1-1; TRBD1 matches at 7 bases. The CDR3 loop spans 15 amino acids. J was trimmed by 6 bases and V by 0 bases; bases with no gene match: 7. CDR1 is LNHDA, CDR2 SQIVND, per germline (reference sequence). The CDR3: CASSIDKNRGSEAFF. The CDR3 DNA is TGTGCCAGTAGTATAGATAAGAACAGGGGCTCTGAAGCTTTCTTT.

The V gene is TRBV6-1, the J gene TRBJ2-2; the match to TRBD2 covers 9 bases. CDR1 MNHNS and CDR2 SASEGT come from the germline V gene. V was clipped by 1 base and J by 0 bases; unmatched bases: 3. The CDR3 has 17 residues. This CDR3 reads CASSEGGRGPNTGELFF. The CDR3 DNA reads as TGTGCCAGCAGTGAAGGCGGGAGGGGACCGAACACCGGGGAGCTGTTTTTT.

This sequence joins TRBV28 and TRBJ1-1, with TRBD1 identical over 10 bases. CDR1 and CDR2 (germline): MDHEN, SYDVKM. This CDR3 spans 14 amino acids. After removal of 5 bases from V and 11 bases from J, the junction contained 11 bases not matched to a gene. CDR3 sequence: CASSASDRGGPAFF. The CDR3 region has the DNA TGTGCCAGCAGTGCCTCGGACAGGGGGGGGCCGGCTTTCTTT.

V is TRBV6-5 and J is TRBJ2-5, with 8 bases lining up with TRBD2. J gave up 1 base and V 8 bases, and 6 bases lay outside the gene matches. Germline-derived CDR1 and CDR2 are MNHEY and SVGAGI. The CDR3 spans 14 residues. This chain's CDR3 is CASHESGSQETQYF. The CDR3 nucleotides read TGTGCCAGCCATGAAAGCGGGAGCCAAGAGACCCAGTACTTC.

This chain links TRBV24-1 with TRBJ2-1; D gene unclear. CDR1 is KGHDR, CDR2 SFDVKD, per germline. This CDR3 is built from 15 residues. The V end lost 1 base, the J end lost 5 bases, and 11 bases lay between the germline ends. Here the CDR3 DNA reads TGTGCCACCAGTGATTTCGGAGCGCGGAACAATGAGCAGTTCTTC. It specifies CATSDFGARNNEQFF.

The chain recombines TRBV4-1 with TRBJ1-1, with D tentatively TRBD1 (6 bases). CDR3 length: 15 residues. The germline V gene encodes CDR1 MGHRA and CDR2 YSYEKL. The V end lost 0 bases, the J end lost 8 bases, and 16 bases lay between the germline ends. CDR3 bases: TGCGCCAGCAGCCAAGATCCGAGGCAGGGGTACGAAGCTTTCTTT. Translation gives CASSQDPRQGYEAFF.